The subject of this entry is one T cell receptor beta chain. The antigen is undetermined. This specimen comes from a study of cytomegalovirus exposure and HLA in healthy donors. Study in general: The roughly 100 million unique TCR beta sequences, from about 170 million T cells, were found by an earlier analysis. Broader study findings: In a later analysis, TCR beta V- and J-gene trimming was associated with a missense DCLRE1C variant.

The PCR was carried out with 60 Vbeta primers and 13 Jbeta primers. The assay was immunoSEQ multiplex PCR, and TCRdb's table has in-frame clones only and misses some. The repertoire consists of 70,000 to 90,000 clones, with roughly four fifths occurring once and the leading ten covering 9% to 14%. Donors sampled were nominally healthy, though unrecorded immune exposures were likely. The sequenced material came from PBMCs. This TCR derives from a male donor in good health and CMV-seropositive.

Here the CDR3 DNA reads TGTGCCAGCAGCTTAGGGCGAAATGAGCAGTTCTTC. Its translation is CASSLGRNEQFF. The chain combines TRBV7-3 with TRBJ2-1, with unresolved D. Per germline, CDR1 SGHTA and CDR2 FQGTGA. This CDR3 region has 12 residues. V lost 2 bases and J 7 bases, leaving 6 bases between the germline ends. Together with reference TRBV7-3 and TRBJ2-1, the CDR3 gives the full variable domain: GAGVSQTPSNKVTEKGKYVELRCDPISGHTALYWYRQSLGQGPEFLIYFQGTGAADDSGLPNDRFFAVRPEGSVSTLKIQRTERGDSAVYLCASSLGRNEQFFGPGTRLTVL.